The 30 T cell receptor beta chains given below trace back to one sample, sequenced in a study of T-cell memory formation after mild COVID-19. MiXCR, run by TCRdb on the 5' RACE reads, gives a single entry per CDR3 protein. The sample consists of fewer than 250,000 distinct CDR3 sequences, 27% of them appearing once. What was sequenced was PBMCs or a T cell subset sorted from them (not recorded which). All receptors derive from an adult woman who had mild COVID-19 (a few samples of this study predate the infection). Cell type and time point are not known.

This clonotype occurred a few times. V and J are TRBV12-3 or TRBV12-4 and TRBJ2-5; the match to TRBD1 covers 7 bases. Trimming at V came to 3 bases and at J to 5 bases, leaving 9 bases not matched to a gene. The CDR3 is 15 amino acids. CDR3 residues: CASSLGTALGETQYF. CDR3 bases: TGTGCCAGCAGTTTGGGGACAGCCCTCGGGGAGACCCAGTACTTC.

V is TRBV6-2 or TRBV6-3 and J is TRBJ2-7; D remains ambiguous. Germline CDR1 is MNHEY and CDR2 is SVGEGT. V was shortened by 6 bases and J by 5 bases, with 14 bases between the two germline ends. The CDR3 spans 13 residues. CDR3 sequence reads: CASSPTPWDEQYF. CDR3 coding DNA: TGTGCCAGCAGCCCGACCCCATGGGACGAGCAGTACTTC.

This clonotype rates as medium-sized. The chain couples TRBV5-4 to TRBJ1-2; D not certain. The CDR3 spans 15 residues. V was trimmed by 0 bases and J by 2 bases, leaving 11 bases between them. CDR1 is SGHNT, CDR2 YYREEE, per germline (reference sequence). The CDR3 spells CASSLEKGVNYGYTF. The CDR3, as DNA: TGTGCCAGCAGCTTGGAGAAGGGAGTCAACTATGGCTACACCTTC.

This clonotype was counted only a few times. The rearrangement links TRBV2 to TRBJ2-3; D may be TRBD2 (6 bases). The V end was cut by 6 bases, the J end by 2 bases, with 9 bases between. The germline gives CDR1 SNHLY, CDR2 FYNNEI. This CDR3 is 13 amino acids long. The CDR3 loop reads CASRWGVTDTQYF. The CDR3 DNA is TGTGCCAGCAGGTGGGGGGTCACAGATACGCAGTATTTT.

The CDR3 nucleotides are TGTGCCAGCAGTGCTATAACAGGGAAAACTGAAGCTTTCTTT. Amino acid sequence: CASSAITGKTEAFF. The chain carries TRBV25-1 and TRBJ1-1, with D possibly being TRBD1 (6 bases). Germline CDR1 reads MGHDK; CDR2 reads SYGVNS. V was clipped by 4 bases and J by 5 bases, with 14 bases between them. This CDR3 has 14 amino acids.

V is TRBV5-1 and J is TRBJ2-1; 8 positions agree with TRBD2. Germline V gives CDR1 SGHRS, CDR2 YFSETQ. The trim removed 2 bases at V and 10 bases at J, leaving 5 bases unmatched. This CDR3 has 13 residues. The CDR3 loop reads CASSLSTSGEQFF. For the CDR3, the DNA is TGCGCCAGCAGCTTATCAACTAGCGGCGAGCAGTTCTTC.

This clonotype was found a few times. V is TRBV6-5 and J is TRBJ2-1; tentatively, D is TRBD1 or TRBD2 (6 bases each). This CDR3 region has 14 residues. Germline loops: CDR1 MNHEY, CDR2 SVGAGI. Trimming pared 6 bases from V and 7 bases from J, leaving 16 bases between. The CDR3, as DNA: TGTGCCAGCAGCGTCGGGACTGACAGGAATGAGCAGTTCTTC. This sequence encodes CASSVGTDRNEQFF.

The rearrangement uses TRBV7-3 and TRBJ2-3; D call uncertain. The germline CDR1 and CDR2 sequences are SGHTA and FQGTGA. This CDR3 is built from 15 residues. The V end lost 0 bases, the J end lost 1 base, and 8 bases lay between the germline ends. CDR3 amino acids: CASSLTEWGTDTQYF. CDR3 coding DNA: TGTGCCAGCAGCTTAACGGAATGGGGCACAGATACGCAGTATTTT.

J is TRBJ1-5 and V is TRBV6-1; unclear D gene. In germline, CDR1 is MNHNS, CDR2 SASEGT. The CDR3 is made up of 17 amino acids. V dropped 5 bases and J dropped 2 bases, with 19 bases sitting between them. CDR3 DNA: TGTGCCAGCAGTTGGGTGCACGGCCCGGGAGGCAATCAGCCCCAGCATTTT. It encodes CASSWVHGPGGNQPQHF.

The J gene is TRBJ2-6, the V gene TRBV6-1; D gene ambiguous. This CDR3 region has 16 residues. The V end lost 2 bases, the J end lost 1 base, and 9 bases lay between the germline ends. Germline V gene lookup returns CDR1 MNHNS and CDR2 SASEGT. The CDR3 sequence is CASSERLLSGANVLTF. Written as DNA, the CDR3 is TGTGCCAGCAGTGAAAGGTTACTGTCTGGGGCCAACGTCCTGACTTTC.

The chain has TRBV11-2 and TRBJ1-2; no clear D gene. Per germline, CDR1 SGHAT and CDR2 FQNNGV. This CDR3 has 13 amino acids. The V gene lost 1 base and the J gene lost 4 bases, with 7 bases spanning the gap. CDR3 amino acids: CASSLAISYGYTF. Here the CDR3 DNA reads TGTGCCAGCAGCTTAGCGATTTCCTATGGCTACACCTTC.

The chain has TRBV20-1 and TRBJ2-3; 11 bases map to TRBD2. The CDR3 contains 17 residues. Germline values: CDR1 DFQATT, CDR2 SNEGSKA (reference sequence). The V gene end was trimmed by 2 bases and the J gene end by 3 bases; junction bases not matched to a gene: 10. CDR3 loop: CSARQPASGGWTDTQYF. The DNA of the CDR3 is TGCAGTGCTAGACAACCCGCTAGCGGGGGGTGGACAGATACGCAGTATTTT.

The chain links TRBV5-5 to TRBJ1-5, with D uncertain. Germline CDR1 reads SGHKS; CDR2 reads YYEKEE (reference sequence). The ends were cut back, 0 bases at V and 1 base at J, with 8 bases in the middle. The length of the CDR3 is 15 residues. Here the CDR3 reads CASSLGGRSNQPQHF. The CDR3 nucleotides read TGTGCCAGCAGCTTGGGTGGCAGGAGCAATCAGCCCCAGCATTTT.

In its sample, this clonotype was seen a few times. The J gene is TRBJ2-2, the V gene TRBV28; D remains unclear. V was pared by 5 bases and J by 1 base, with 8 bases between. This CDR3 has 14 amino acids. Germline V gene lookup returns CDR1 MDHEN and CDR2 SYDVKM. This chain's CDR3 is CASSLGLNTGELFF. For the CDR3, the DNA is TGTGCCAGCAGTCTGGGCCTGAACACCGGGGAGCTGTTTTTT.

This CDR3 reads CASSPRGAGGEQYF. As DNA, the CDR3 is TGTGCCAGCAGCCCACGGGGCGCGGGAGGAGAGCAGTACTTC. The chain has TRBV5-6 and TRBJ2-7; 8 bases are a match to TRBD2. Germline CDR1 and CDR2: SGHDT and YYEEEE. The V gene end was trimmed by 4 bases and the J gene end by 7 bases; junction bases not matched to a gene: 10. The CDR3 has 14 amino acids.

The chain joins TRBV7-8 to TRBJ2-5; the D gene could be TRBD1 or TRBD2 (5 bases each). This CDR3 comprises 15 residues. Germline lookup yields CDR1 SGHVS and CDR2 FQNEAQ. The ends were cut back, 5 bases at V and 10 bases at J, with 23 bases in the middle. The CDR3: CASSPYDVGAQNQYF. The CDR3 nucleotides are TGTGCCAGCAGCCCGTACGACGTCGGGGCACAAAACCAGTACTTC.

V gene TRBV24-1 combines with J gene TRBJ2-7, with 9 positions matching TRBD1. V lost 3 bases, J lost 6 bases, and 5 bases stayed unmatched. Germline CDR1 is KGHDR and CDR2 is SFDVKD. The CDR3 has 14 amino acids. Here the CDR3 reads CATSDPGQGFEQYF. CDR3 DNA: TGTGCCACCAGTGATCCAGGACAGGGGTTCGAGCAGTACTTC.

The chain recombines TRBV7-3 with TRBJ2-3; 7 positions match TRBD2. V dropped 4 bases and J dropped 0; count of bases not matched to a gene: 4. CDR1 and CDR2 from the germline V gene are SGHTA and FQGTGA. The CDR3 covers 15 residues. The CDR3 protein is CASSSSGASTDTQYF. CDR3 nucleotides: TGTGCCAGCAGCTCAAGCGGGGCTAGCACAGATACGCAGTATTTT.

In this sample, this clonotype turned up a few times. The genes are TRBV7-9 and TRBJ1-1; TRBD1 aligns across 7 bases. Germline lookup yields CDR1 SEHNR and CDR2 FQNEAQ (reference sequence). CDR3 size: 14 residues. V shed 5 bases and J 5 bases; nucleotides not matched to a gene: 8. The CDR3 DNA sequence: TGTGCCAGCAGCCGAGACAGGGAGAGAACTGAAGCTTTCTTT. Its protein is CASSRDRERTEAFF.

The sample holds a few counts of this clonotype. The V gene is TRBV7-9, the J gene TRBJ1-5, with D tentatively TRBD1 (5 bases). Between the trimmed V and J ends, which lost 4 bases and 2 bases, there was a span of 12 bases. The CDR3 length is 15 residues. In germline, CDR1 is SEHNR, CDR2 FQNEAQ (reference sequence). The chain's CDR3 is CASSSGPAGNQPQHF. Written as DNA, the CDR3 is TGTGCCAGCAGCTCGGGACCGGCGGGCAATCAGCCCCAGCATTTT.

The genes are TRBV20-1 and TRBJ1-5, with 7 bases matching TRBD1. Per the germline V gene, CDR1 is DFQATT and CDR2 is SNEGSKA (reference sequence). V shed 4 bases, J shed 7 bases, and the junction held 13 bases outside the gene matches. The CDR3 spans 15 residues. CDR3 protein: CSATDRRWTNQPQHF. CDR3 bases: TGCAGTGCTACGGACAGGAGGTGGACCAACCAGCCCCAGCATTTT.

V is TRBV6-5 and J is TRBJ2-7, with D perhaps matching TRBD1 or TRBD2 (5 bases each). V shed 0 bases and J shed 11 bases, with 14 bases lying between them. Germline CDR1 is MNHEY and CDR2 is SVGAGI. The CDR3 runs to 13 residues. The CDR3 loop is CASSYSRDGYKYF. CDR3 sequence (DNA): TGTGCCAGCAGTTACTCGAGGGACGGTTATAAGTACTTC.

This clonotype occurred a few times. This chain joins TRBV12-3 or TRBV12-4 and TRBJ2-7, with 7 bases fitting TRBD1. This CDR3 spans 16 amino acids. With V trimmed by 4 bases and J by 4 bases, 13 bases remained unmatched. The CDR3 DNA reads TGTGCCAGCAGTTACCAGACAGGGCTGCGAGGGTACGAGCAGTACTTC. Translating gives CASSYQTGLRGYEQYF.

With regard to this clonotype: At one end, the junction sequence differs from germline, possibly due to a read error. The genes are TRBV5-1 and TRBJ2-5, with D possibly being TRBD1 (5 bases). Germline V CDR1 and CDR2: SGHRS, YFSETQ. This CDR3 comprises 13 residues. The DNA of the CDR3 is TGCGTCAGCAGTCCCCGCACAGGAGAGACCCAGTACTTC. The encoded protein is CVSSPRTGETQYF.

V gene TRBV6-1 combines with J gene TRBJ2-1, with D perhaps matching TRBD2 (6 bases). This CDR3 comprises 16 residues. The V end was cut by 6 bases, the J end by 0 bases, with 15 bases between. Germline assignment: CDR1 MNHNS and CDR2 SASEGT. CDR3 region: CASSLAVRSSYNEQFF. CDR3 DNA sequence: TGTGCCAGCAGCTTAGCGGTGCGGAGCTCCTACAATGAGCAGTTCTTC.

This clonotype has only a few counts. The chain couples TRBV12-3 or TRBV12-4 to TRBJ2-2; D call uncertain. This CDR3 has 12 residues. V lost 0 bases to trimming and J lost 6 bases, with 2 bases between them. The CDR3 DNA sequence: TGTGCCAGCAGTTTAGCCCCCGGGGAGCTGTTTTTT. Translating it yields CASSLAPGELFF.

This clonotype was seen a few times. The chain uses TRBV7-2 and TRBJ2-7; D ambiguous. The germline V gene encodes CDR1 SGHTA and CDR2 FQGNSA. The CDR3 has 17 amino acids. V dropped 4 bases and J dropped 5 bases, with 24 bases sitting between them. CDR3 protein: CASSSQARASARNEQYF. The CDR3 DNA sequence: TGTGCCAGCAGCTCGCAGGCCCGGGCCTCGGCAAGGAACGAGCAGTACTTC.

The chain carries TRBV10-3 and TRBJ1-2, with D uncertain. The CDR3 runs to 16 residues. V lost 3 bases and J lost 8, with 22 bases in between. Germline-derived CDR1 and CDR2 are ENHRY and SYGVKD. The DNA for the CDR3 is TGTGCCATCAGTGATGTACAGCAGGAAATTATATTAGGCTACACCTTC. The encoded protein is CAISDVQQEIILGYTF.

The chain is built from TRBV6-5 and TRBJ1-2; tentative D call: TRBD1 (5 bases). V was cut by 0 bases and J by 0 bases, with 14 bases left in between. CDR3 length: 17 residues. CDR1 and CDR2 from the germline V gene are MNHEY and SVGAGI. The CDR3 bases are TGTGCCAGCAGTTACTCGATTGGTCCCAGGGCTAACTATGGCTACACCTTC. Translated, it gives CASSYSIGPRANYGYTF.

The chain combines TRBV4-1 with TRBJ2-1, with 8 bases lining up with TRBD2. CDR1 is MGHRA, CDR2 YSYEKL, per germline. Trimming took 7 bases from V and 6 from J; bases not matched to a gene: 8. The length of the CDR3 is 14 residues. The CDR3 loop is CASTRLASSNEQFF. Written as DNA, the CDR3 is TGCGCCAGCACAAGACTAGCGAGCTCCAATGAGCAGTTCTTC.